This is a list of T cell receptor beta chains from one sample in a study of cytomegalovirus exposure and HLA in healthy donors. The method was immunoSEQ multiplex PCR; TCRdb's version includes in-frame clones alone and lacks a portion of them. The repertoire holds 200,000 to 250,000 clones, with roughly 82% as singletons. Sequencing was carried out using PBMCs. Receptor source: a woman in her thirties or forties in good health and CMV-seropositive. Each CDR3 is given with its conserved first and last residue. Part of the rows lack a size; the others show once, few, many or a class for expanded clones.

v_gene | len | abundance | CDR3aa
TRBV18 | 16 | few | CASSPSSGQGAYEQYF
TRBV7-8 | 13 | - | CASSLTTGPEAFF
TRBV9 | 15 | - | CASSVEKTGAEGYTF
TRBV7-2 | 14 | - | CASSSHGTAYEQYF
TRBV18 | 14 | few | CASSLTGGTYEQYF
TRBV18 | 12 | - | CASSPGEEPQHF
TRBV30 | 13 | once | CAWGGQGNYGYTF
TRBV19 | 12 | few | CASSIGYGELFF
TRBV10-1 | 17 | few | CASSESRASGRDNEQFF
TRBV27 | 16 | few | CARGRESGSGANVLTF
TRBV29-1 | 11 | few | CSVNTPQGAFF
TRBV19 | 16 | once | CASSPLSRTGGNTIYF
TRBV7-2 | 12 | - | CASSPVGRTQYF
TRBV7-9 | 12 | - | CASSSSGEKLFF
TRBV6-5 | 16 | - | CASSYGGRGRTGELFF
TRBV7-9 | 12 | - | CSSSFSGGELFF
TRBV11-2 | 14 | - | CASRTRVYGTEAFF
TRBV19 | 20 | - | CASKLMDGGYAGLSNQPQHF
TRBV21-1 | 14 | - | CASSRDRGLYEQYF
TRBV4-2 | 17 | - | CASSRDRGTGSYNEQFF
TRBV15 | 14 | - | CATSRRDTNTEAFF
TRBV27 | 15 | once | CASSHPPGHGHEQFF
TRBV9 | 17 | few | CASSGRGRLAGTDTQYF
TRBV4-2 | 17 | - | CASSQGLRTGGNYEQYF
TRBV30 | 13 | - | CAWSKLAGGDQYF
TRBV5-1 | 16 | - | CASSYTGGADNSPLHF
TRBV7-9 | 15 | - | CASSFLAGGDTEAFF
TRBV7-2 | 13 | - | CASSLYGPYEQYF
TRBV5-4 | 15 | - | CASSSLADMPETQYF
TRBV29-1 | 13 | - | CSVRKGAAYEQYF
TRBV7-7 | 15 | - | CASSSQSGPLYEQYF
TRBV4-1 | 17 | - | CASSQVSSGGGHNEQFF
TRBV5-1 | 14 | - | CASSLGGYNYGYTF
TRBV5-4 | 14 | - | CASSPGTVQDTQYF
TRBV7-9 | 17 | once | CASSPFPGPAGPDTQYF
TRBV28 | 12 | - | CASSSDRPHAFF
TRBV4-2 | 14 | - | CASSQEVSGYEQYF
TRBV7-9 | 16 | - | CASSSGTGGLRNIQYF
TRBV27 | 13 | - | CASSSFGTDGYTF
TRBV7-8 | 16 | - | CASSLGGRRFVREQFF
TRBV6-5 | 15 | - | CASRATSGGYNEQFF
TRBV5-5 | 15 | - | CASSLGSGSGDEQFF
TRBV7-9 | 14 | few | CSSSFETGIYGYTF
TRBV12-5 | 13 | - | CASGLDSNTEAFF
TRBV4-3 | 14 | - | CASSQDMRRYEQYF
TRBV5-1 | 14 | - | CASSTRGGESPLHF
TRBV7-2 | 12 | few | CASSPAGDIAFF
TRBV30 | 13 | - | CAWSRDSNQPQHF
TRBV27 | 15 | - | CASSKIGQANTEAFF
TRBV13 | 16 | few | CASSLRGGVNTGELFF
TRBV7-3 | 14 | - | CASSGNGGSETQYF